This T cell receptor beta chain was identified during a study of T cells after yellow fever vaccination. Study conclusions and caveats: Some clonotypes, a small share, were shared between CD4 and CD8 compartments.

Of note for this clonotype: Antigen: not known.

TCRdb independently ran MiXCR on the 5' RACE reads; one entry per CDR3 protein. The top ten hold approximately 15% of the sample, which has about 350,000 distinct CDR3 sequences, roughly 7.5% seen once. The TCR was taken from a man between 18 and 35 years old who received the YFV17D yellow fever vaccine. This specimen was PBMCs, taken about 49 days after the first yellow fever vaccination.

The CDR3 here is CASSPSGYKTNYGYTF. CDR3 sequence (DNA): TGTGCCAGCAGCCCTTCAGGGTACAAGACTAACTATGGCTACACCTTC. The rearrangement links TRBV12-3 or TRBV12-4 to TRBJ1-2, with TRBD1 as a possible D gene (5 bases). Trimming pared 6 bases from V and 0 bases from J, leaving 17 bases between. The CDR3 extends over 16 amino acids.